This passage covers 28 T cell receptor beta chains from one sample sequenced in a study of T-cell memory formation after mild COVID-19. Via MiXCR, TCRdb re-called the 5' RACE reads, giving one row per CDR3 protein. The sample carries 450,000 to 650,000 distinct CDR3 sequences, approximately 18% recorded once. The specimen was PBMCs or a T cell subset sorted from them (not recorded which). These receptors were taken from an adult woman who had mild COVID-19 (a few samples of this study predate the infection). Cell type and time point are not known.

Many counts were recorded for this clonotype. The chain recombines TRBV7-9 with TRBJ1-6; 9 bases agree with TRBD1. The V and J ends lost 8 bases and 9 bases, in that order; junction bases with no gene match: 8. The CDR3 is 14 residues long. CDR1 and CDR2 from the germline V gene are SEHNR and FQNEAQ (reference sequence). The CDR3: CASDKETGGSPLHF. The DNA for the CDR3 is TGTGCCAGCGATAAAGAGACAGGGGGTTCACCCCTCCACTTT.

This clonotype was observed many times. The chain is built from TRBV10-3 and TRBJ2-7, with TRBD1 matching over 10 bases. CDR3 size: 14 residues. V lost 3 bases to trimming and J lost 6 bases; unmatched junction nucleotides: 5. Looked up from germline, CDR1 is ENHRY and CDR2 is SYGVKD. CDR3 residues: CAISEDRGRIEQYF. The CDR3 DNA sequence: TGTGCCATCAGTGAAGACAGGGGGCGGATCGAGCAGTACTTC.

This clonotype was counted a single time. The V and J genes are TRBV5-6 and TRBJ2-7, with TRBD2 as a possible D gene (5 bases). Germline-derived CDR1 and CDR2 are SGHDT and YYEEEE. The V end lost 4 bases, the J end lost 2 bases, and 16 bases lay between the germline ends. The CDR3 totals 15 residues. CDR3 bases: TGTGCCAGCAGCGTGTCACCTAGCTATGCCTACGAGCAGTACTTC. This translates into CASSVSPSYAYEQYF.

V and J are TRBV9 and TRBJ1-5; D possibly corresponds to TRBD1 (5 bases). Germline V lookup: CDR1 SGDLS, CDR2 YYNGEE. The CDR3 contains 14 residues. V lost 4 bases and J lost 7, with 15 bases in between. The CDR3, as DNA: TGTGCCAGCAGCTCGACGGACGGGGCCCAGCCCCAGCATTTT. It specifies CASSSTDGAQPQHF. The entire variable domain, with the rest obtained from reference TRBV9 and TRBJ1-5, is as follows: DSGVTQTPKHLITATGQRVTLRCSPRSGDLSVYWYQQSLDQGLQFLIQYYNGEERAKGNILERFSAQQFPDLHSELNLSSLELGDSALYFCASSSTDGAQPQHFGDGTRLSIL.

The chain is built from TRBV7-6 and TRBJ2-1; 8 bases line up with TRBD1. CDR3 size: 11 residues. CDR1 and CDR2 (germline): SGHVS, FNYEAQ. With 3 bases clipped from V and 13 bases from J, the junction kept 2 bases outside the gene matches. CDR3 sequence: CASSFGQGQFF. In DNA, the CDR3 is TGTGCCAGCAGCTTTGGACAGGGTCAGTTCTTC.

V is TRBV20-1 and J is TRBJ2-5, with TRBD2 matching over 10 bases. Trimming cost V 2 bases and J 5 bases; bases outside gene matches: 11. The CDR3 covers 16 residues. CDR1 is DFQATT, CDR2 SNEGSKA, per germline (reference sequence). The CDR3, as DNA: TGCAGTGCTAGAAATGTGGCTAGCGGGGGACTGGAGACCCAGTACTTC. This encodes CSARNVASGGLETQYF.

This clonotype turned up a few times. V usage is TRBV7-2 and J usage is TRBJ2-2, with 9 bases lining up with TRBD1. This CDR3 has 14 residues. V gave up 5 bases and J gave up 6 bases; unmatched junction bases: 4. Germline CDR1 reads SGHTA; CDR2 reads FQGNSA. The CDR3 spells CASSKGQGPGELFF. The CDR3 DNA reads TGTGCCAGCAGCAAGGGACAGGGTCCCGGGGAGCTGTTTTTT.

V is TRBV12-3 or TRBV12-4 and J is TRBJ2-2; TRBD1 might be the D (6 bases). The CDR3 runs to 14 residues. Trimming pared 8 bases from V and 4 bases from J, leaving 14 bases between. The CDR3 DNA is TGTGCCAGCCTGGCAGGGGCTCGCACCGGGGAGCTGTTTTTT. Translated: CASLAGARTGELFF.

In this sample, this clonotype turned up many times. The gene calls are TRBV7-9 and TRBJ2-1; weak D call: TRBD2 (5 bases). Trimming stripped 5 bases from V and 4 bases from J, with 9 bases between. This CDR3 region has 13 residues. The germline CDR1 and CDR2 sequences are SEHNR and FQNEAQ (reference sequence). This chain's CDR3 is CASSDGLYNEQFF. CDR3 nucleotide sequence: TGTGCCAGCAGCGACGGACTGTACAATGAGCAGTTCTTC.

There are a few counts of this clonotype. V is TRBV6-5 and J is TRBJ2-2; the D is unclear. Germline V gene data show CDR1 as MNHEY and CDR2 as SVGAGI. V lost 4 bases to trimming and J lost 5 bases, with 14 bases between them. The CDR3 consists of 15 residues. The CDR3 region has the DNA TGTGCCAGCAGTTTTGGCGGCATGGGGACCGGGGAGCTGTTTTTT. It codes for CASSFGGMGTGELFF.

V and J are TRBV24-1 and TRBJ2-1, with D hard to call. The germline CDR1 and CDR2 sequences are KGHDR and SFDVKD. The CDR3 is 13 residues long. Trimming took 0 bases from V and 5 from J, leaving 4 bases between them. This CDR3 is CATSDLFNNEQFF. In DNA, the CDR3 is TGTGCCACCAGTGATTTGTTCAACAATGAGCAGTTCTTC.

CDR3 sequence reads: CATSRDTAGDTQYF. CDR3 nucleotides: TGTGCCACCAGCAGAGATACAGCTGGAGATACGCAGTATTTT. V is TRBV15 and J is TRBJ2-3; unclear D gene. The germline gives CDR1 LNHNV, CDR2 YYDKDF (reference sequence). The CDR3 extends over 14 amino acids. The V end was cut by 0 bases, the J end by 5 bases, with 9 bases between.

This clonotype was recorded a few times. The chain carries TRBV27 and TRBJ2-2; 7 bases align to TRBD1. This CDR3 spans 16 amino acids. Trimming cost V 5 bases and J 2 bases; bases outside gene matches: 8. Germline V gives CDR1 MNHEY, CDR2 SMNVEV (reference sequence). The CDR3 coding sequence is TGTGCCAGCAGTCGCGGCCGGGACAGCAACACCGGGGAGCTGTTTTTT. This sequence encodes CASSRGRDSNTGELFF.

This clonotype was recorded a few times. V is TRBV12-3 or TRBV12-4 and J is TRBJ2-5, with TRBD2 matching 15 bases. Germline trimming cut 4 bases from V and 0 bases from J; bases unmatched to any gene: 6. The CDR3 loop spans 18 amino acids. The CDR3 sequence: CASSSPGLAGGYQETQYF. CDR3 coding DNA: TGTGCCAGCAGTTCCCCGGGACTAGCGGGGGGTTACCAAGAGACCCAGTACTTC.

This clonotype was seen only a few times. The V and J genes are TRBV4-3 and TRBJ2-7; 7 bases agree with TRBD2. The CDR3 is 16 residues long. With V trimmed by 6 bases and J by 2 bases, 13 bases remained unmatched. Germline V gene lookup returns CDR1 LGHNA and CDR2 YSLEER. The CDR3: CASSLYGTTATYEQYF. Written as DNA, the CDR3 is TGCGCCAGCAGTCTGTACGGGACTACCGCAACCTACGAGCAGTACTTC.

V and J are TRBV15 and TRBJ2-1; 8 nucleotides agree with TRBD1. Trimming at V came to 3 bases and at J to 9 bases, leaving 10 bases not matched to a gene. The CDR3 has 15 residues. The V gene's germline CDR1 is LNHNV and CDR2 YYDKDF (reference sequence). CDR3 nucleotides: TGTGCCACCAGCAGGCCGGACAGGGAGCGCGGTGAGCAGTTCTTC. Amino acid sequence: CATSRPDRERGEQFF.

The chain joins TRBV20-1 to TRBJ2-7; TRBD2 might be the D (5 bases). CDR1 and CDR2 (germline): DFQATT, SNEGSKA (reference sequence). V shed 3 bases and J shed 2 bases, with 11 bases lying between them. This CDR3 has 13 amino acids. The chain's CDR3 is CSASADSPYEQYF. The DNA for the CDR3 is TGCAGTGCTAGTGCGGACTCTCCCTACGAGCAGTACTTC.

This chain joins TRBV6-1 and TRBJ2-7, with D possibly TRBD1 on 6 matching bases. Trimming pared 1 base from V and 2 bases from J, leaving 12 bases between. The CDR3 runs 15 residues. Germline lookup yields CDR1 MNHNS and CDR2 SASEGT. In nucleotides, the CDR3 is TGTGCCAGCAGTGAAGGAACAGGGTTTCCCTACGAGCAGTACTTC. It codes for CASSEGTGFPYEQYF.

Remarks on this clonotype: A much bigger clone sits one base away, suggesting this may be a read error. The chain couples TRBV5-1 to TRBJ2-1, with D maybe TRBD2 (5 bases). The V gene's germline CDR1 is SGHRS and CDR2 YFSETQ. The CDR3 length is 11 residues. V was clipped by 9 bases and J by 6 bases, with 10 bases between them. DNA of the CDR3: TGCGCCACTATCCGGGGCAATGAGCAGTTCTTC. Translating it yields CATIRGNEQFF.

This chain uses TRBV20-1 with TRBJ2-1, with 7 bases lining up with TRBD2. After removal of 0 bases from V and 8 bases from J, the junction contained 10 bases not matched to a gene. CDR3 length: 15 residues. Germline V gene data show CDR1 as DFQATT and CDR2 as SNEGSKA (reference sequence). The CDR3 spells CSARDSSGGRDEQFF. CDR3 sequence (DNA): TGCAGTGCTAGAGATTCTAGCGGAGGGCGGGATGAGCAGTTCTTC.

The rearrangement joins TRBV7-8 to TRBJ2-1; a weak D match, TRBD2 (5 bases). The CDR3 loop spans 16 amino acids. The V end lost 5 bases, the J end lost 8 bases, and 22 bases lay between the germline ends. Germline CDR1 and CDR2: SGHVS and FQNEAQ. CDR3 residues: CASSRSSGYIIDEQFF. The CDR3 DNA sequence: TGTGCCAGCAGCCGAAGTTCGGGATATATAATCGATGAGCAGTTCTTC.

This clonotype has more than one count but fewer than ten. The V call is TRBV10-3, the J call TRBJ1-5; maybe TRBD1 (5 bases). The CDR3 totals 13 residues. In germline, CDR1 is ENHRY, CDR2 SYGVKD. The V end was cut by 2 bases, the J end by 6 bases, with 8 bases between. Here the CDR3 DNA reads TGTGCCATCAGTGAGATTGGGGGTCAGCCCCAGCATTTT. Its translation is CAISEIGGQPQHF.

This clonotype has only a few counts. The rearrangement links TRBV5-1 to TRBJ2-1, with D tentatively TRBD2 (6 bases). From germline, CDR1 is SGHRS and CDR2 YFSETQ. V was clipped by 0 bases and J by 8 bases, with 12 bases between them. The CDR3 totals 14 residues. CDR3 sequence reads: CASSLALALDEQFF. The CDR3 region has the DNA TGCGCCAGCAGCTTGGCACTAGCTCTGGATGAGCAGTTCTTC.

This clonotype was detected a few times. The chain employs TRBV7-9 and TRBJ2-1; 14 nucleotides line up with TRBD2. J was trimmed by 0 bases and V by 5 bases; bases with no gene match: 6. CDR3 length: 18 residues. The germline V gene encodes CDR1 SEHNR and CDR2 FQNEAQ (reference sequence). In DNA, the CDR3 is TGTGCCAGCAGCCCCCGGACTAGCGGGGGGAGCTCCTACAATGAGCAGTTCTTC. Its translation: CASSPRTSGGSSYNEQFF.

This clonotype showed up just a few times. This chain links TRBV29-1 with TRBJ1-1; 7 bases fit TRBD1. This CDR3 contains 15 residues. Germline trimming cut 5 bases from V and 1 base from J; bases unmatched to any gene: 10. CDR1 SQVTM and CDR2 ANQGSEA come from the germline V gene. CDR3 coding DNA: TGCAGCGTTCCCGGGACAGATAACCCGAACACTGAAGCTTTCTTT. Amino acid sequence: CSVPGTDNPNTEAFF.

This clonotype was seen a handful of times. This chain uses TRBV20-1 with TRBJ1-1; possibly TRBD1 for D (6 bases). Germline lookup yields CDR1 DFQATT and CDR2 SNEGSKA (reference sequence). This CDR3 region has 15 residues. Trimming removed 0 bases at V and 0 bases at J, with 11 bases between. CDR3 DNA: TGCAGTGCTAGAGACATGGGACATATGAACACTGAAGCTTTCTTT. This gives the protein CSARDMGHMNTEAFF.

V gene TRBV18 combines with J gene TRBJ2-1; TRBD2 is a possible D gene (5 bases). Deletions cut 6 bases from V and 8 bases from J, with 11 bases between. The germline gives CDR1 KGHSH, CDR2 LQKENI. This CDR3 region has 12 residues. The CDR3 sequence is CASSRVGDEQFF. The CDR3 DNA reads TGTGCCAGCTCCCGCGTCGGGGATGAGCAGTTCTTC.

The rearrangement uses TRBV5-1 and TRBJ2-5; no reliable D call. Trimming removed 4 bases at V and 4 bases at J, with 8 bases between. The CDR3 totals 12 residues. Per the germline V gene, CDR1 is SGHRS and CDR2 is YFSETQ. In nucleotides, the CDR3 is TGCGCCAGCAGCGCCGAAAGAGAGACCCAGTACTTC. Translated: CASSAERETQYF.